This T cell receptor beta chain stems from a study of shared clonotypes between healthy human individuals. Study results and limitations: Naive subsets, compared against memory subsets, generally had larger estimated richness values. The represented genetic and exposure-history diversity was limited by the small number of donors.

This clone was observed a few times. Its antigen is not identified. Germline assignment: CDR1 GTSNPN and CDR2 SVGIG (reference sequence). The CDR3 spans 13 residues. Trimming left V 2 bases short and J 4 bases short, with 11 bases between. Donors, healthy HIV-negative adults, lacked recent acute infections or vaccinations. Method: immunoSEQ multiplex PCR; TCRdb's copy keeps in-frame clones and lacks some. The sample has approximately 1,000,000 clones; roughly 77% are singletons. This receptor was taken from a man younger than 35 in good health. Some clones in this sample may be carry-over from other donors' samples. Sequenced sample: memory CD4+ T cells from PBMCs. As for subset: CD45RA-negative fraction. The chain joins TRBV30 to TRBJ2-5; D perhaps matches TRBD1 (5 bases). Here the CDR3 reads CAWSRTQGETQYF. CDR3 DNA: TGTGCCTGGAGTAGGACACAAGGAGAGACCCAGTACTTC.